The sequence of this T cell receptor beta chain was determined in a study of shared clonotypes between healthy human individuals (dated by TCRdb to 2019 to 2021). Some background on the complete study: The cohort comprised a couple of women and a few men aged 18 to 49 years. Different laboratories and diverse techniques were used to prepare libraries and sequence TCR repertoires, to increase sequencing depth and limit assay-specific biases. Leukapheresis yielded between about 0.94 and 9.5 billion PBMCs per donor. Per donor, three plates each were used for CD4 naive and CD4 memory, two for CD8 naive, and one for CD8 memory. The study deeply sequenced blood TCR repertoires of several healthy adults to estimate repertoire size and the extent of clonotype sharing between individuals. On the study overall, not on this receptor specifically: Pairwise subsampling indicated that sequencing depth was expected to affect the degree of clonotype sharing among donors. Sampling was restricted to blood, and TCR repertoires in tissues likely differ from the TCR repertoires found in blood. Even with the large sequencing depth, rarefaction of the sorted-subset datasets indicated that sequencing was incomplete. Because the study included only a small number of donors, the genetic and exposure-history diversity represented was limited. Higher generation probabilities were observed for clonotypes shared by all four sorted-subset donors than for non-shared clonotypes. When a handful of donors were compared, the shared fraction of clonotypes was around 5% for naive CD4, around 3.5% for naive CD8, about 2.4% for memory CD4, and around 0.37% for memory CD8. Naive subsets generally had larger estimated clonotype richness than memory subsets.

Comment on this clone: Its specific antigen is unknown. Per-base qualities were not stored, and no clone one base away is much larger.

For the CD8 naive samples, CD45RO-negative cells were positively selected for CCR7, yielding a CD45RA+CCR7+ population from which TemRA cells were excluded. Healthy HIV-negative adults with no recently reported acute infections or vaccinations were included as donors. Only Caucasian adults living in Nashville, Tennessee, USA were represented among the donors. Blood was collected by leukapheresis, and PBMCs were isolated by Ficoll-Histopaque density gradient centrifugation and then cryopreserved in liquid nitrogen vapor phase. Analytical flow cytometry was used to check the purity and quantity of each magnetically sorted T cell population. Genomic DNA was isolated from every sorted fraction and measured by UV absorbance on a Nanodrop 2000c. Using the deep immunoSEQ assay, multiplex PCR amplified TCR CDR3 regions from genomic DNA. Extracted genomic DNA from each cell subset was distributed evenly across all wells of several immunoSEQ 96-well plates, and each plate was treated as a replicate. For sorted subsets, about 200 ng genomic DNA, equal to 30,000 or so T cell genomes, was loaded into each replicate PCR. The purified libraries were quantified using a Qubit 3.0 fluorometer, sized with a Bioanalyzer 2100, and then quantified again using the KAPA Library Quantification kit. Every immunoSEQ 96-well plate was sequenced on a separate single-read 150-cycle Illumina NextSeq 550 flow cell. Under the source paper's analysis protocol: Because the immunoSEQ output held only junctional sequences and lacked quality scores, the filtering could not match the filtering applied to full-length reads. Sequences were annotated with PyIR, a Python wrapper for IgBLAST v1.9, using IMGT germline references to assign V/J genes and CDR3. Any read was removed if the V/J assignment was weak (E-value above 1e-6), the CDR3 was missing, or the read contained stop codons, out-of-frame junctions, or ambiguous translated residues. V3J clonotypes were defined by identical inferred V gene, J gene, and CDR3 amino acid sequence. Percentage overlap between repertoires was computed as shared unique clonotypes divided by the size of the smaller repertoire. Richness of each repertoire was evaluated using RTK rarefaction, the Chao1 estimator, and Recon v2.1 estimates of unobserved clonotypes. Generation probabilities were computed with OLGA for all TCRbeta clonotypes obtained by the gDNA method from a handful of donors. The table comes from immuneACCESS by way of TCRdb, which keeps in-frame sequences with V and J called. Part of the clones is missing from these tables; in studies checked, under half for an unresolved V gene and the rest for unknown reasons. That table gives V, J and clone size, and the DNA gave D and trimming. Here the sample has millions of clones; less than 95% occur a single time. Jointly, the top ten make up around 1.1% of the sample.

Per the germline V gene, MNHEY is the CDR1 and SVGAGI is the CDR2. From the cysteine up to the phenylalanine, the CDR3 has a length of 14 residues. The DNA shown is the 42-base CDR3, in frame from base 1. V is shortened by 7 bases, J by 4 bases, and the region joining them spans 16 bases. The specimen sequenced was naive CD8+ T cells sorted from blood. The meaning of the sample's cell subset or site label: CD45RA+CCR7+. The sequence is built from TRBV6-5 and TRBJ1-1, with the D segment identity uncertain. This clonotype originated in a man aged 18-30 years in good health. The nucleotides are TGTGCCAGCATACCAATCCCCTCGGGCACTGAAGCTTTCTTT. It is translated as CASIPIPSGTEAFF.